The source of this T cell receptor (beta chain) is a study of cytomegalovirus exposure and HLA in healthy donors. CDR1 is SGHAT and CDR2 is FQNNGV in the germline V gene. The CDR3 is 13 residues long. V lost 1 base to trimming and J lost 4 bases, with 8 bases between them. Primers included in the PCR were 60 Vbeta and 13 Jbeta primers. The data were produced by immunoSEQ multiplex PCR, yet TCRdb's version contains in-frame clones alone and is incomplete. There are under 50,000 clones in the sample; about 70% occur only once, and 5% to 7.5% lies in the top ten. This clone was seen once. Its specificity is not known. Study outcomes and limitations: Across HLA loci, a later analysis found differing TCR association rates, with DRB1 most and HLA-C fewest.

V is TRBV11-2 and J is TRBJ2-7, with D unclear. This sequence was found in a man aged 30-40 years in good health and CMV-seronegative. Source material: PBMCs. Here the CDR3 DNA reads TGTGCCAGCAGCTTAGCCCCAGAATACGAGCAGTACTTC. Translation: CASSLAPEYEQYF.